This TCR beta chain was retrieved from a study of cytomegalovirus exposure and HLA in healthy donors. Points from the study as a whole: As a later analysis revealed, the rate of TCR association differed by HLA locus, with DRB1 most and HLA-C fewest. Reported findings show TCR beta sequences accurately forecast HLA-A and HLA-B alleles in most subjects.

Of note for this clone: Its antigen is unidentified.

The CDR3 length is 15 residues. Germline V lookup: CDR1 SGHTA, CDR2 FQGNSA. The trim removed 5 bases at V and 5 bases at J, leaving 8 bases unmatched. PCR primers comprised 60 Vbeta and 13 Jbeta primers. Using immunoSEQ multiplex PCR, the repertoire was profiled, and TCRdb retains in-frame clones only, with some absent. The sample shows about 170,000 clones, roughly 80% of them seen only once. This receptor was obtained from a male donor in good health and CMV-seronegative. The gene calls are TRBV7-2 and TRBJ2-5; 10 bases agree with TRBD2. The sequenced sample was PBMCs. CDR3 in DNA: TGTGCCAGCAGCCCCAGTAGCGGGGGGTGGGAGACCCAGTACTTC. Translation gives CASSPSSGGWETQYF. Filled out from reference TRBV7-2 and TRBJ2-5, the complete variable domain reads GAGVSQSPSNKVTEKGKDVELRCDPISGHTALYWYRQSLGQGLEFLIYFQGNSAPDKSGLPSDRFSAERTGGSVSTLTIQRTQQEDSAVYLCASSPSSGGWETQYFGPGTRLLVL.